Listed here are 15 T cell receptor beta chains from one sample, sequenced in a study of shared clonotypes between healthy human individuals. Sequenced by immunoSEQ multiplex PCR; TCRdb stores in-frame clones only, minus some. The data hold roughly 1 million clones, with roughly 80% observed a single time. Specimen: memory CD4+ T cells sorted from blood. Subset noted: CD45RA-negative fraction. Receptors were obtained from a man in his late teens or twenties in good health.

This chain joins TRBV5-6 and TRBJ1-2; D is unresolved. V was shortened by 1 base and J by 4 bases, with 17 bases between the two germline ends. This CDR3 has 16 amino acids. Germline-derived CDR1 and CDR2 are SGHDT and YYEEEE. The CDR3 region has the DNA TGTGCCAGCAGCTTGTCCCATGTGAAACGTCCCTATGGCTACACCTTC. It is translated as CASSLSHVKRPYGYTF.

This clone was seen many times. The V call is TRBV5-6, the J call TRBJ2-3; D is unclear. This CDR3 spans 11 amino acids. Germline V gene sequence: CDR1 SGHDT, CDR2 YYEEEE. V was cut by 2 bases and J by 9 bases, with 7 bases left in between. CDR3 region: CASSFQATQYF. Here the CDR3 DNA reads TGTGCCAGCAGCTTCCAGGCCACGCAGTATTTT.

The gene calls are TRBV7-2 and TRBJ2-3, with no clear D. V lost 3 bases and J lost 3, with 10 bases in between. Germline V gives CDR1 SGHTA, CDR2 FQGNSA. The CDR3 loop spans 14 amino acids. The CDR3 DNA sequence: TGTGCCAGCAGCTTCGGAGTTATGACAGATACGCAGTATTTT. Protein: CASSFGVMTDTQYF. Filled out from reference TRBV7-2 and TRBJ2-3, the complete variable domain reads GAGVSQSPSNKVTEKGKDVELRCDPISGHTALYWYRQSLGQGLEFLIYFQGNSAPDKSGLPSDRFSAERTGGSVSTLTIQRTQQEDSAVYLCASSFGVMTDTQYFGPGTRLTVL.

The rearrangement joins TRBV11-2 to TRBJ2-1; perhaps TRBD2 as D (5 bases). The germline V gene encodes CDR1 SGHAT and CDR2 FQNNGV. Trimming shortened V by 4 bases and J by 8 bases, and 18 bases separated the two germline ends. This CDR3 has 15 residues. The CDR3 loop reads CASSSRTRSRDEQFF. Here the CDR3 DNA reads TGTGCCAGCAGCTCTAGGACCCGATCGAGGGATGAGCAGTTCTTC.

The chain links TRBV6-5 to TRBJ2-1; TRBD2 aligns across 11 bases. Germline CDR1 and CDR2: MNHEY and SVGAGI. The CDR3 length is 15 residues. Unmatched junction bases numbered 5, after V lost 6 bases and J lost 4 bases. Written as DNA, the CDR3 is TGTGCCAGCAGGGCTACTAGCGGGGGTTACAATGAGCAGTTCTTC. It codes for CASRATSGGYNEQFF.

The table lists this clone with a few counts. The sample has other DNA sequences that encode this CDR3 too. The chain couples TRBV28 to TRBJ1-4; the D is unclear. This CDR3 has 15 residues. Germline V gene lookup returns CDR1 MDHEN and CDR2 SYDVKM. Deletions cut 2 bases from V and 0 bases from J, with 7 bases between. The CDR3 DNA reads TGTGCCAGCAGTTTAGGCGGAACAACTAATGAAAAACTGTTTTTT. Protein sequence: CASSLGGTTNEKLFF.

The table lists this clone with a few counts. For the CDR3, the DNA is TGTGCCAGCAGCTTAGGAGCCTGGGGTCAAGATATAGACACCGGGGAGCTGTTTTTT. Protein product: CASSLGAWGQDIDTGELFF. The V gene is TRBV11-2, the J gene TRBJ2-2; D gene uncertain. The V end lost 1 base, the J end lost 3 bases, and 21 bases lay between the germline ends. Germline loops: CDR1 SGHAT, CDR2 FQNNGV. The CDR3 has 19 residues.

This clone was counted once. The gene calls are TRBV11-2 and TRBJ2-7; 10 bases line up with TRBD1. The germline V gene has CDR1 SGHAT and CDR2 FQNNGV. V lost 4 bases to trimming and J lost 2 bases; unmatched junction nucleotides: 8. CDR3 length: 16 amino acids. For the CDR3, the DNA is TGTGCCAGCAGCTCCGGCGGGACAGGGGTTACCTACGAGCAGTACTTC. Encoded protein: CASSSGGTGVTYEQYF. The full variable domain, its missing parts supplied by reference TRBV11-2 and TRBJ2-7, is EAGVAQSPRYKIIEKRQSVAFWCNPISGHATLYWYQQILGQGPKLLIQFQNNGVVDDSQLPKDRFSAERLKGVDSTLKIQPAKLEDSAVYLCASSSGGTGVTYEQYFGPGTRLTVT.

This chain uses TRBV14 with TRBJ2-3; perhaps TRBD1 as D (6 bases). In germline, CDR1 is SGHDN, CDR2 FVKESK. CDR3 length: 14 residues. V shed 5 bases and J shed 2 bases, with 11 bases lying between them. The CDR3 is CASSAQGSTDTQYF. The CDR3 bases are TGTGCCAGCAGCGCACAGGGTTCCACAGATACGCAGTATTTT.

The genes are TRBV18 and TRBJ2-3; D uncertain. The germline V gene has CDR1 KGHSH and CDR2 LQKENI. V dropped 5 bases and J dropped 0 bases, with 12 bases sitting between them. The CDR3 loop spans 15 amino acids. Here the CDR3 reads CASSSLGLSTDTQYF. The CDR3, as DNA: TGTGCCAGCTCATCCCTAGGCCTTAGCACAGATACGCAGTATTTT.

A note on this clone: This may stem from a read error, because a much larger clone lies one nucleotide away. The CDR3 protein is CASSLEGAGYTF. In nucleotides, the CDR3 is TGTGCCAGCAGCTTAGAAGGGGCTGGCTACACCTTC. The chain combines TRBV7-8 with TRBJ1-2; D is perhaps TRBD1 (5 bases). V gave up 1 base and J gave up 7 bases, with 7 bases separating them. From germline, CDR1 is SGHVS and CDR2 FQNEAQ. The CDR3 has 12 residues.

This rearrangement joins TRBV7-8 to TRBJ1-5; D perhaps matches TRBD1 (5 bases). The CDR3 runs to 14 residues. The V end lost 6 bases, the J end lost 2 bases, and 11 bases lay between the germline ends. CDR1 and CDR2 (germline): SGHVS, FQNEAQ. The DNA of the CDR3 is TGTGCCAGCAGACCCGGGGGTCGCAATCAGCCCCAGCATTTT. Translated, it gives CASRPGGRNQPQHF.

Only a few counts were recorded for this clone. The gene calls are TRBV11-2 and TRBJ2-3; D unclear. CDR3 length equals 13 residues. V lost 1 base and J 3 bases, leaving 5 bases between the germline ends. Germline V gives CDR1 SGHAT, CDR2 FQNNGV. The CDR3 DNA reads TGTGCCAGCAGCTTAGTACTTACAGATACGCAGTATTTT. This codes for CASSLVLTDTQYF.

The chain has TRBV2 and TRBJ2-3; TRBD2 matches at 8 bases. The length of the CDR3 is 17 residues. Germline assignment: CDR1 SNHLY and CDR2 FYNNEI. V lost 8 bases, J lost 6 bases, and 19 bases stayed unmatched. CDR3 loop: CASLPRSGGRTADTQYF. The DNA for the CDR3 is TGTGCCAGCCTACCACGTTCCGGCGGGAGGACAGCCGATACGCAGTATTTT.

This clone was detected only once. For the CDR3, the DNA is TGTGCCTGGGGGCACAGGGGGAACACTGAAGCTTTCTTT. Protein: CAWGHRGNTEAFF. The chain links TRBV30 to TRBJ1-1; 7 bases are shared with TRBD1. The J segment lost 1 base and the V segment lost 5 bases, leaving 4 bases of the junction unmatched. Germline assignment: CDR1 GTSNPN and CDR2 SVGIG (reference sequence). This CDR3 has 13 residues. Full variable domain (outside the CDR3, taken from reference TRBV30 and TRBJ1-1): SQTIHQWPATLVQPVGSPLSLECTVEGTSNPNLYWYRQAAGRGLQLLFYSVGIGQISSEVPQNLSASRPQDRQFILSSKKLLLSDSGFYLCAWGHRGNTEAFFGQGTRLTVV.